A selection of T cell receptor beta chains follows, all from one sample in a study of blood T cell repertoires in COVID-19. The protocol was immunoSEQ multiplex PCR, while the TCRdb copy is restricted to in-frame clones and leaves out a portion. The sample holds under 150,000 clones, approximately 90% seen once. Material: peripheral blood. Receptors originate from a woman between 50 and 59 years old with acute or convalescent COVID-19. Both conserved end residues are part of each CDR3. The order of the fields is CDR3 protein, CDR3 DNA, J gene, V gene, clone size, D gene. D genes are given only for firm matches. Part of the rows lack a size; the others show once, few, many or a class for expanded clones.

CASNLQGNYGYTF | TGTGCCAGCAACCTCCAGGGGAACTATGGCTACACCTTC | TRBJ1-2 | TRBV2 | NA | NA
CASSTRTRGSGEKLFF | TGTGCCAGTAGTACTCGGACGAGGGGTAGCGGTGAAAAACTGTTTTTT | TRBJ1-4 | TRBV19 | NA | NA
CASSQVPNRQGHMNTEAFF | TGTGCCAGCAGCCAGGTCCCCAACCGGCAGGGGCACATGAACACTGAAGCTTTCTTT | TRBJ1-1 | TRBV7-6 | NA | NA
CASSELTGAVGELFF | TGTGCCAGCAGTGAATTAACAGGGGCGGTCGGGGAGCTGTTTTTT | TRBJ2-2 | TRBV25-1 | NA | TRBD1
CAWNTLSGANVLTF | TGTGCCTGGAATACCCTATCGGGGGCCAACGTCCTGACTTTC | TRBJ2-6 | TRBV30 | once | NA
CASSPGQGAVNTEAFF | TGTGCCAGCTCGCCCGGACAGGGGGCAGTGAACACTGAAGCTTTCTTT | TRBJ1-1 | TRBV18 | NA | TRBD1
CAWSVWGDSGSPLHF | TGTGCCTGGAGTGTATGGGGGGATTCGGGTTCACCCCTCCACTTT | TRBJ1-6 | TRBV30 | NA | NA
CATSREIGQAMYQETQYF | TGTGCCACCAGCAGAGAAATAGGACAGGCGATGTACCAAGAGACCCAGTACTTC | TRBJ2-5 | TRBV15 | NA | TRBD1
CASSPPGLAGGSGELFF | TGTGCCAGCAGCCCACCGGGACTAGCGGGAGGCAGCGGGGAGCTGTTTTTT | TRBJ2-2 | TRBV7-2 | NA | TRBD2
CASSLNRQFNYGYTF | TGTGCCAGCAGCCTCAATCGACAGTTTAACTATGGCTACACCTTC | TRBJ1-2 | TRBV6-5 | NA | NA
CASSPFVGELFF | TGTGCCAGCAGCCCTTTCGTCGGGGAGCTGTTTTTT | TRBJ2-2 | TRBV3-1/TRBV3-2 | NA | NA
CASRDRANQPQHF | TGTGCCAGCCGCGACAGAGCTAATCAGCCCCAGCATTTT | TRBJ1-5 | TRBV12-3/TRBV12-4 | NA | NA
CASSQSGQGVSYEQYF | TGTGCCAGCAGCCAGTCCGGACAGGGGGTTTCCTACGAGCAGTACTTC | TRBJ2-7 | TRBV3-1/TRBV3-2 | NA | TRBD1
CASSSDRNTEAFF | TGTGCCAGCAGTTCGGACAGGAACACTGAAGCTTTCTTT | TRBJ1-1 | TRBV12-3/TRBV12-4 | NA | NA
CASSTSRDINEKLFF | TGTGCCAGCAGCACATCCCGGGACATTAATGAAAAACTGTTTTTT | TRBJ1-4 | TRBV7-9 | NA | NA
CASSSLRLLYQETQYF | TGTGCCAGCAGCTCCTTGCGACTCTTATACCAAGAGACCCAGTACTTC | TRBJ2-5 | TRBV7-9 | NA | NA
CASSQLAVTYNEQFF | TGTGCCAGCAGTCAACTAGCGGTGACCTACAATGAGCAGTTCTTC | TRBJ2-1 | TRBV6-5 | NA | TRBD2
CASSLAGQINTEAFF | TGTGCCAGCAGCTTAGCAGGACAAATTAACACTGAAGCTTTCTTT | TRBJ1-1 | TRBV7-9 | NA | NA
CASSPPQRLEYNSPLHF | TGCGCCAGCAGCCCCCCCCAGCGACTAGAATATAATTCACCCCTCCACTTT | TRBJ1-6 | TRBV4-1 | few | NA
CASSLGHTNTEAFF | TGTGCCAGCTCACTGGGACACACGAACACTGAAGCTTTCTTT | TRBJ1-1 | TRBV18 | NA | NA
CASSPNRDMAGELFF | TGTGCCAGCAGCCCGAACCGGGACATGGCCGGGGAGCTGTTTTTT | TRBJ2-2 | TRBV7-3 | NA | NA
CASNTYPTGEGGYTF | TGTGCCAGCAACACTTACCCAACAGGGGAAGGTGGCTACACCTTC | TRBJ1-2 | TRBV28 | NA | TRBD1
CASSLVAALLNEQFF | TGTGCCAGCAGTTTGGTGGCGGCCCTCCTCAATGAGCAGTTCTTC | TRBJ2-1 | TRBV28 | NA | NA
CAISPGTTNTGELFF | TGTGCCATCAGTCCTGGGACAACGAACACCGGGGAGCTGTTTTTT | TRBJ2-2 | TRBV10-3 | once | NA
CASSQALGQFEAFF | TGTGCCAGCAGCCAAGCCCTGGGACAGTTTGAAGCTTTCTTT | TRBJ1-1 | TRBV14 | NA | TRBD1
CASSLGTGDTEAFF | TGTGCCAGCAGCTTAGGGACAGGGGACACTGAAGCTTTCTTT | TRBJ1-1 | TRBV7-9 | once | TRBD1
CSSPGKGGYNEQFF | TGCAGCTCCCCCGGGAAGGGAGGCTACAATGAGCAGTTCTTC | TRBJ2-1 | TRBV29-1 | NA | NA
CASSIGQGYGTQYF | TGTGCCAGTAGTATTGGTCAGGGTTACGGGACCCAGTACTTC | TRBJ2-5 | TRBV19 | NA | NA
CASSPALTGNSGNTIYF | TGCGCCAGCAGCCCCGCGCTTACAGGGAACTCTGGAAACACCATATATTTT | TRBJ1-3 | TRBV4-3 | NA | NA
CASSSGGSSYNSPLHF | TGTGCCAGCAGTTCGGGAGGGAGCTCCTATAATTCACCCCTCCACTTT | TRBJ1-6 | TRBV28 | NA | NA
CASSLRTSGSVEQFF | TGTGCCAGCAGCCTAAGGACTAGCGGGAGCGTTGAGCAGTTCTTC | TRBJ2-1 | TRBV7-2 | NA | TRBD2
CASSVTGGPGDTQYF | TGTGCCAGCAGCGTCACAGGGGGCCCTGGAGATACGCAGTATTTT | TRBJ2-3 | TRBV9 | NA | TRBD1
CASSIQGSSPLHF | TGTGCCAGCAGTATTCAGGGGAGTTCACCCCTCCACTTT | TRBJ1-6 | TRBV28 | NA | NA
CASSEPLLRGGRNEQFF | TGTGCCAGCAGCGAGCCCCTTTTGAGGGGGGGCCGCAATGAGCAGTTCTTC | TRBJ2-1 | TRBV9 | once | NA
CASSDPGHTQETQYF | TGTGCCAGCAGTGATCCCGGACATACCCAAGAGACCCAGTACTTC | TRBJ2-5 | TRBV25-1 | NA | NA
CASSMDRSWNTGELFF | TGCGCCAGCAGCATGGACAGGAGCTGGAACACCGGGGAGCTGTTTTTT | TRBJ2-2 | TRBV5-1 | NA | TRBD1
CAWSSGERETQYF | TGTGCCTGGAGTTCAGGGGAACGAGAGACCCAGTACTTC | TRBJ2-5 | TRBV30 | NA | NA
CASSLGQKETQYF | TGTGCCAGCAGCTTGGGTCAGAAAGAGACCCAGTACTTC | TRBJ2-5 | TRBV5-4 | NA | NA
CASSQPQGGGYTF | TGTGCCAGCAGTCAACCCCAGGGTGGCGGCTACACCTTC | TRBJ1-2 | TRBV6-5 | few | NA
CAWRDRAGRSSYNEQFF | TGTGCCTGGAGAGACAGAGCGGGGCGTAGCTCCTACAATGAGCAGTTCTTC | TRBJ2-1 | TRBV30 | NA | TRBD2
CASSRLAGVGEQFF | TGTGCCAGTAGTCGACTAGCGGGAGTGGGTGAGCAGTTCTTC | TRBJ2-1 | TRBV19 | NA | TRBD2
CAWSGGEMVYEQYF | TGTGCCTGGAGTGGGGGGGAAATGGTCTACGAGCAGTACTTC | TRBJ2-7 | TRBV30 | NA | NA
CASIPPGGNTGELFF | TGTGCCAGCATCCCCCCGGGGGGGAACACCGGGGAGCTGTTTTTT | TRBJ2-2 | TRBV7-9 | NA | TRBD2
CASSFQGGGDTEAFF | TGTGCCAGCAGCTTCCAAGGGGGCGGGGACACTGAAGCTTTCTTT | TRBJ1-1 | TRBV7-9 | NA | TRBD1
CASRIFIVGDRDEQYF | TGTGCCAGCAGGATTTTCATAGTGGGGGACAGGGACGAGCAGTACTTC | TRBJ2-7 | TRBV9 | once | TRBD1
CASSFTTGSSEQYF | TGTGCCAGCAGTTTTACGACAGGTTCTAGCGAGCAGTACTTC | TRBJ2-7 | TRBV27 | NA | NA
CAWNQAYGYTF | TGTGCCTGGAACCAGGCCTATGGCTACACCTTC | TRBJ1-2 | TRBV30 | once | NA
CASSAGINTEAFF | TGTGCCAGCAGTGCAGGCATTAACACTGAAGCTTTCTTT | TRBJ1-1 | TRBV2 | NA | NA
CASSLSRFTSNQPQHF | TGTGCCAGCAGCTTGTCCAGGTTTACTAGCAATCAGCCCCAGCATTTT | TRBJ1-5 | TRBV7-8 | NA | NA
CASSAGQGEADTQYF | TGTGCCAGCAGCGCGGGACAGGGGGAGGCAGATACGCAGTATTTT | TRBJ2-3 | TRBV7-2 | NA | TRBD1
CTSTWTSGRPYNEQFF | TGCACCAGCACCTGGACTAGCGGGAGGCCTTACAATGAGCAGTTCTTC | TRBJ2-1 | TRBV1 | NA | NA
CASTTGTRAYGYTF | TGTGCCAGCACCACAGGGACGAGGGCCTATGGCTACACCTTC | TRBJ1-2 | TRBV28 | NA | NA
CASSQDSRTAGGYTF | TGCGCCAGCAGCCAAGATTCCAGGACGGCGGGAGGCTACACCTTC | TRBJ1-2 | TRBV4-3 | NA | NA
CASSLSTSQPQHF | TGTGCCAGCAGCTTAAGTACATCGCAGCCCCAGCATTTT | TRBJ1-5 | TRBV7-8 | NA | NA